The rows below give T cell receptor beta chains drawn from one sample of a study of blood T cell repertoires in COVID-19. The protocol was immunoSEQ multiplex PCR, while the TCRdb copy is restricted to in-frame clones and leaves out a portion. The sample has around 93,000 clones, around 90% seen once; the top ten hold 6.5% to 8%. Sequenced: peripheral blood. The source is a man aged 18 to 30 with COVID-19, enrolled during active disease. Each CDR3 is given with its conserved first and last residue. The D gene is left open where the match is weak. Expanded clones are given a class, and other clones once, few, many or no size at all.

J gene | V gene | D gene | clone size | CDR3 protein | CDR3 DNA
TRBJ1-2 | TRBV5-1 | - | - | CASSLVADTNYGYTF | TGCGCCAGCAGCTTGGTGGCAGATACTAACTATGGCTACACCTTC
TRBJ1-5 | TRBV6-5 | - | once | CASSYEQGFSNQPQHF | TGTGCCAGCAGTTACGAACAGGGTTTTAGCAATCAGCCCCAGCATTTT
TRBJ2-7 | TRBV5-8 | TRBD2 | - | CASSPTSGSYEQYF | TGTGCCAGCAGCCCGACTAGCGGATCCTACGAGCAGTACTTC
TRBJ2-7 | TRBV24-1 | TRBD1 | few | CATSIRGQGIYEQYF | TGTGCCACCAGTATCCGAGGACAGGGAATCTACGAGCAGTACTTC
TRBJ1-1 | TRBV19 | - | - | CASSATGFGNTEAFF | TGTGCCAGTAGTGCAACAGGGTTTGGGAACACTGAAGCTTTCTTT
TRBJ1-5 | TRBV4-1 | - | - | CASSQGMEGLYSNQPQHF | TGCGCCAGCAGCCAAGGAATGGAGGGACTATATAGCAATCAGCCCCAGCATTTT
TRBJ2-7 | TRBV11-2 | - | - | CASSFGGAFYEQYF | TGTGCCAGCAGCTTTGGCGGGGCTTTCTACGAGCAGTACTTC
TRBJ1-4 | TRBV21-1 | - | - | CASIVAGVEKLLF | TGTGCCAGCATAGTGGCAGGGGTTGAAAAACTGCTTTTT
TRBJ1-2 | TRBV2 | - | - | CASSEDRGSYGYTF | TGTGCCAGCAGTGAAGATAGAGGAAGTTATGGCTACACCTTC
TRBJ2-1 | TRBV27 | - | - | CASSLQGRYNEQFF | TGTGCCAGCAGTTTGCAGGGGCGATACAATGAGCAGTTCTTC
TRBJ2-5 | TRBV7-6 | - | - | CASSLFRVDQETQYF | TGTGCCAGCAGCCTTTTTCGAGTCGATCAAGAGACCCAGTACTTC
TRBJ2-1 | TRBV10-3 | TRBD2 | - | CAISGPGGLAGGLNNEQFF | TGTGCCATCAGTGGTCCAGGGGGGCTAGCGGGAGGCTTAAACAATGAGCAGTTCTTC
TRBJ1-1 | TRBV7-9 | TRBD1 | few | CASRSGGARAEAFF | TGTGCCAGCAGATCAGGGGGCGCGAGGGCTGAAGCTTTCTTT
TRBJ2-7 | TRBV15 | TRBD2 | - | CATSRVGSTGGPAYEQYF | TGTGCCACCAGCAGAGTAGGTTCTACGGGAGGGCCGGCCTACGAGCAGTACTTC
TRBJ1-1 | TRBV4-3 | TRBD1 | - | CASSPKGAFNTEAFF | TGCGCCAGCAGCCCAAAGGGGGCATTTAACACTGAAGCTTTCTTT
TRBJ1-6 | TRBV6-6 | - | - | CASSYMDRNLHF | TGTGCCAGCAGTTACATGGACAGAAATCTCCACTTT
TRBJ2-7 | TRBV28 | TRBD1 | - | CASSLGPGGGYEQYF | TGTGCCAGCAGTTTAGGTCCAGGGGGCGGATACGAGCAGTACTTC
TRBJ2-1 | TRBV5-6 | - | - | CASSVGRDEQFF | TGTGCCAGCAGCGTAGGGCGGGATGAGCAGTTCTTC
TRBJ2-5 | TRBV5-6 | - | - | CASSPGSETQYF | TGTGCCAGCAGCCCGGGTTCAGAGACCCAGTACTTC
TRBJ2-5 | TRBV7-7 | - | - | CASSPGQWKETQYF | TGTGCCAGCAGCCCGGGACAATGGAAAGAGACCCAGTACTTC